Below are 15 T cell receptor beta chains sequenced from a single sample in a study of cytomegalovirus exposure and HLA in healthy donors. The PCR was carried out with 60 Vbeta primers and 13 Jbeta primers. TCRdb's table, derived via immunoSEQ multiplex PCR, lists solely in-frame clones and lacks some. The sample yields some 100,000 clones, roughly 75% seen once. Sequenced input: PBMCs. Source of these receptors: a woman younger than 35 in good health and CMV-seropositive.

This clone was counted once. This specimen includes other DNA sequences encoding the same CDR3. This chain uses TRBV7-9 with TRBJ2-7, with D uncertain. The CDR3 is 12 amino acids. The V end lost 5 bases, the J end lost 0 bases, and 5 bases lay between the germline ends. CDR1 and CDR2 from the germline V gene are SEHNR and FQNEAQ (reference sequence). The CDR3 spells CASSPSSYEQYF. The DNA for the CDR3 is TGTGCCAGCAGCCCGAGCTCCTACGAGCAGTACTTC.

The chain joins TRBV7-9 to TRBJ2-7, with TRBD1 as a possible D gene (6 bases). V was shortened by 5 bases and J by 5 bases, with 16 bases between the two germline ends. There are 14 residues in the CDR3. Germline CDR1 and CDR2: SEHNR and FQNEAQ (reference sequence). CDR3 region: CASSNTGQKHEQYF. CDR3 DNA: TGTGCCAGCAGCAACACCGGACAGAAGCACGAGCAGTACTTC.

Regarding this clone: Compared with germline, one end of the junction differs, possibly owing to a read error. The chain combines TRBV29-1 with TRBJ2-1, with 9 bases aligning to TRBD2. The CDR3 runs 13 residues. Germline V gene sequence: CDR1 SQVTM, CDR2 ANQGSEA. The CDR3 loop is CSVEDRAGGLLVF. The CDR3 DNA reads as TGCAGCGTTGAAGACCGAGCGGGAGGCCTTCTGGTCTTC.

The CDR3 DNA sequence: TGCAGTGCTAGTGGGGGGAACGGAGCTTTCTTT. Protein sequence: CSASGGNGAFF. V and J are TRBV20-1 and TRBJ1-1; D is possibly TRBD1 (5 bases). Germline V gene sequence: CDR1 DFQATT, CDR2 SNEGSKA (reference sequence). Trimming cost V 3 bases and J 10 bases, with 12 bases left between them. This CDR3 contains 11 residues.

V is TRBV28 and J is TRBJ2-4, with D tentatively TRBD1 (6 bases). Germline V gene lookup returns CDR1 MDHEN and CDR2 SYDVKM. The CDR3 covers 13 residues. V gave up 8 bases and J gave up 3 bases, with 11 bases separating them. This chain's CDR3 is CASGTGSKNIQYF. In DNA, the CDR3 is TGTGCCAGCGGTACAGGGAGCAAAAACATTCAGTACTTC.

The rearrangement uses TRBV21-1 and TRBJ2-5; the D call in the table, TRBD2, was not verified against the DNA. TRBV21-1 constitutes a pseudogene. The CDR3 has 14 residues. This CDR3 is CASSKVTGQETQYF. The CDR3, as DNA: TGTGCCAGCAGCAAAGTTACGGGCCAAGAGACCCAGTACTTC.

The sample holds one count of this clone. The V call is TRBV14, the J call TRBJ2-2; TRBD2 matches at 9 bases. Germline V gene sequence: CDR1 SGHDN, CDR2 FVKESK. The CDR3 has 15 residues. V shed 4 bases, J shed 5 bases, and the junction held 5 bases outside the gene matches. CDR3 sequence reads: CASSPTSGGTGELFF. The DNA of the CDR3 is TGTGCCAGCAGCCCGACTAGCGGTGGTACCGGGGAGCTGTTTTTT.

The rearrangement uses TRBV5-1 and TRBJ2-6, with D possibly matching TRBD1 (5 bases). Germline V gene lookup returns CDR1 SGHRS and CDR2 YFSETQ. Trimming removed 2 bases at V and 2 bases at J, with 14 bases between. This CDR3 is built from 17 residues. Here the CDR3 reads CASSLWAGKPGANVLTF. Written as DNA, the CDR3 is TGCGCCAGCAGCTTATGGGCAGGGAAGCCTGGGGCCAACGTCCTGACTTTC.

The genes are TRBV19 and TRBJ2-7; TRBD1 matches 7 bases. In germline, CDR1 is LNHDA, CDR2 SQIVND (reference sequence). The CDR3 is 14 amino acids. J was trimmed by 3 bases and V by 3 bases; bases with no gene match: 5. CDR3 protein: CASSMGTVGYEQYF. The CDR3 DNA sequence: TGTGCCAGTAGTATGGGGACAGTCGGCTACGAGCAGTACTTC.

The V call is TRBV4-2, the J call TRBJ2-3; TRBD2 matches at 9 bases. Germline values: CDR1 LGHNA, CDR2 YNFKEQ. Losses at the gene ends were 0 bases for V and 6 bases for J; bases not matched to a gene: 7. This CDR3 comprises 16 residues. The CDR3 coding sequence is TGTGCCAGCAGCCAAGAATTAGCGGGAGTGGGCGATACGCAGTATTTT. It specifies CASSQELAGVGDTQYF.

The chain uses TRBV5-1 and TRBJ2-5; TRBD1 matches at 8 bases. J gave up 3 bases and V 3 bases, and 4 bases lay outside the gene matches. The V gene's germline CDR1 is SGHRS and CDR2 YFSETQ. This CDR3 is 14 amino acids long. CDR3 residues: CASSYLDREETQYF. CDR3 sequence (DNA): TGCGCCAGCAGCTACCTGGACAGGGAAGAGACCCAGTACTTC.

The chain uses TRBV28 and TRBJ1-1, with TRBD1 matching 8 bases. The CDR3 covers 16 residues. Germline CDR1 and CDR2: MDHEN and SYDVKM. Trimming removed 3 bases from V and 1 base from J; junction bases left unmatched: 7. CDR3 amino acids: CASSFSSGTGNTEAFF. For the CDR3, the DNA is TGTGCCAGCAGTTTTTCTTCGGGGACAGGGAACACTGAAGCTTTCTTT.

CDR3 sequence reads: CSVGGPTGALAQYF. CDR3 sequence (DNA): TGCAGCGTTGGAGGCCCGACAGGGGCCTTGGCCCAGTACTTC. The chain employs TRBV29-1 and TRBJ2-5, with 8 bases that match TRBD1. The CDR3 covers 14 residues. Looked up from germline, CDR1 is SQVTM and CDR2 is ANQGSEA. The V segment lost 4 bases and the J segment 9 bases; nucleotides outside the gene matches: 13. Using reference TRBV29-1 and TRBJ2-5 for the parts outside the CDR3, the full variable domain is SAVISQKPSRDICQRGTSLTIQCQVDSQVTMMFWYRQQPGQSLTLIATANQGSEATYESGFVIDKFPISRPNLTFSTLTVSNMSPEDSSIYLCSVGGPTGALAQYFGPGTRLLVL.

This clone was picked up one time. V usage is TRBV4-2 and J usage is TRBJ2-3; 10 positions agree with TRBD2. This CDR3 is built from 16 residues. V lost 0 bases to trimming and J lost 1 base; unmatched junction nucleotides: 1. The germline V gene has CDR1 LGHNA and CDR2 YNFKEQ. The CDR3 here is CASSQEAGGGTDTQYF. CDR3 nucleotides: TGTGCCAGCAGCCAAGAAGCGGGGGGGGGCACAGATACGCAGTATTTT.

The table lists this clone with a few counts. The chain combines TRBV15 with TRBJ2-1, with 9 bases that match TRBD2. Germline V lookup: CDR1 LNHNV, CDR2 YYDKDF (reference sequence). J gave up 9 bases and V 8 bases, and 14 bases lay outside the gene matches. The CDR3 covers 15 residues. CDR3: CATRRGAGGPSEQFF. CDR3 nucleotide sequence: TGTGCCACCCGCCGGGGCGCGGGAGGGCCCAGTGAGCAGTTCTTC. Variable domain in full (rest from reference TRBV15 and TRBJ2-1): DAMVIQNPRYQVTQFGKPVTLSCSQTLNHNVMYWYQQKSSQAPKLLFHYYDKDFNNEADTPDNFQSRRPNTSFCFLDIRSPGLGDTAMYLCATRRGAGGPSEQFFGPGTRLTVL.